This entry features one TCR beta chain sequence. The target antigen is unknown. Trimming took 5 bases from V and 1 from J, leaving 13 bases between them. There are 15 residues in the CDR3. The germline gives CDR1 MNHEY, CDR2 SMNVEV (reference sequence). This record belongs to a study of identical twins. Regarding the study as a whole: Twin pairs had excess sharing that was weaker in beta out-of-frame sequences.

Template switching created a universal primer site, and the cDNA included unique molecular identifiers. From the 5' RACE reads, TCRdb called clonotypes with MiXCR, one entry per CDR3 protein. This table holds about 660,000 distinct CDR3 sequences, under 9% found once. This sample also appeared in a second study, on yellow fever vaccine responses in identical twins. In that study: Reportedly, twins showed a vaccine T cell response that looked partly convergent and partly personalized.

The sequence derives from a woman between 18 and 30 years old in good health. The sequenced sample was PBMCs. V gene TRBV27 combines with J gene TRBJ2-3; no clear D gene. This CDR3 reads CASSTLGPRTDTQYF. In DNA, the CDR3 is TGTGCCAGCAGTACTCTAGGGCCCCGCACAGATACGCAGTATTTT.